The 27 T cell receptor beta chains listed next were all sequenced from one sample in a study of T cells in tumors and immune-related adverse events (dated by TCRdb to the early 2020s). The method behind the library was the immunoSEQ multiplex PCR assay. TCRdb took over this immuneACCESS table, retaining in-frame rearrangements with V and J assigned. Such tables are incomplete; in checked studies, under half of the missing clones stem from an unresolved V gene, and the remainder is unexplained. The sample contains around 10,000 clones, 92% of them found a single time. The ten top clones hold 1.5% of the sample. The sample's treatment or condition label is to be understood as: nivolumab (PD-1 blockade) given before sampling. Sequences were derived from lymph node tissue, sampled from a patient treated with anti-PD-1 therapy. The origin of the receptors is a female donor with metastatic renal cell carcinoma.

The gene calls are TRBV5-1 and TRBJ2-3; D is unresolved. CDR1 is SGHRS and CDR2 is YFSETQ in the germline V gene. CDR3 length: 15 amino acids. Trimming shortened V by 5 bases and J by 0 bases, and 13 bases separated the two germline ends. This chain's CDR3 is CASSSWGLSTDTQYF. The CDR3 DNA reads TGCGCCAGCAGTAGTTGGGGTCTTAGCACAGATACGCAGTATTTT.

This chain joins TRBV11-3 and TRBJ1-1; unclear D gene. Germline CDR1 and CDR2: SGHNT and YENEEA. This CDR3 region has 11 residues. Trimming shortened V by 3 bases and J by 3 bases, and 2 bases separated the two germline ends. The CDR3: CASSFDTEAFF. The DNA for the CDR3 is TGTGCCAGCAGCTTTGACACTGAAGCTTTCTTT.

This chain links TRBV19 with TRBJ2-1; 10 positions agree with TRBD2. Germline loops: CDR1 LNHDA, CDR2 SQIVND (reference sequence). The ends lost 5 bases at V and 7 bases at J; junction bases unmatched: 14. This CDR3 is built from 17 residues. For the CDR3, the DNA is TGTGCCAGTAGTGGTTTTCAGCGGGAGGGCCCGAGAAATGAGCAGTTCTTC. Protein product: CASSGFQREGPRNEQFF.

This chain uses TRBV7-9 with TRBJ2-5; TRBD2 matches at 12 bases. The CDR3 consists of 15 residues. Trimming cost V 5 bases and J 4 bases; bases outside gene matches: 5. CDR1 is SEHNR and CDR2 is FQNEAQ in the germline V gene (reference sequence). Here the CDR3 DNA reads TGTGCCAGCAGCCTCTCTAGCGGGGGGGGAGAGACCCAGTACTTC. Its translation: CASSLSSGGGETQYF. The complete variable domain, with remaining parts taken from reference TRBV7-9 and TRBJ2-5, reads DTGVSQNPRHKITKRGQNVTFRCDPISEHNRLYWYRQTLGQGPEFLTYFQNEAQLEKSRLLSDRFSAERPKGSFSTLEIQRTEQGDSAMYLCASSLSSGGGETQYFGPGTRLLVL.

This chain connects TRBV30 to TRBJ2-2, with D perhaps assigned TRBD1 or TRBD2 (5 bases each). This CDR3 has 13 residues. CDR1 and CDR2 from the germline V gene are GTSNPN and SVGIG (reference sequence). V was shortened by 5 bases and J by 7 bases, with 14 bases between the two germline ends. The CDR3 is CAWDTGLNGELFF. CDR3 in DNA: TGTGCCTGGGACACGGGGCTTAACGGGGAGCTGTTTTTT.

This chain connects TRBV7-9 to TRBJ2-5; D assignment may be TRBD1 or TRBD2 (6 bases each). V was cut by 1 base and J by 4 bases, with 13 bases left in between. CDR3 length: 15 amino acids. CDR1 SEHNR and CDR2 FQNEAQ come from the germline V gene (reference sequence). As DNA, the CDR3 is TGTGCCAGCAGCTTAGGTGGGGGGCTAGGAGAGACCCAGTACTTC. This gives the protein CASSLGGGLGETQYF.

CDR3 DNA sequence: TGTGCCAGCAGTTCATTTAGCGGGAGATCACAATACGAGCAGTACTTC. Amino acids: CASSSFSGRSQYEQYF. The chain recombines TRBV28 with TRBJ2-7; 9 nucleotides agree with TRBD2. The CDR3 length is 16 residues. The trim removed 4 bases at V and 4 bases at J, leaving 11 bases unmatched. Germline V gene lookup returns CDR1 MDHEN and CDR2 SYDVKM.

This rearrangement joins TRBV29-1 to TRBJ2-3; 9 bases align to TRBD1. J gave up 1 base and V 1 base, and 6 bases lay outside the gene matches. This CDR3 spans 16 amino acids. Germline-derived CDR1 and CDR2 are SQVTM and ANQGSEA. In DNA, the CDR3 is TGCAGCGTTGAAGCTGGGGGACAGGGCCGCACAGATACGCAGTATTTT. Protein: CSVEAGGQGRTDTQYF.

The chain couples TRBV10-3 to TRBJ2-7, with 9 bases lining up with TRBD2. V shed 11 bases, J shed 2 bases, and the junction held 13 bases outside the gene matches. Looked up from germline, CDR1 is ENHRY and CDR2 is SYGVKD. The length of the CDR3 is 15 residues. The CDR3 reads CASMTSGLPTYEQYF. CDR3 coding DNA: TGTGCCTCCATGACTAGCGGACTCCCCACCTACGAGCAGTACTTC.

J is TRBJ2-2 and V is TRBV7-9; D uncertain. The CDR3 is made up of 12 amino acids. Per the germline V gene, CDR1 is SEHNR and CDR2 is FQNEAQ (reference sequence). Deletions cut 5 bases from V and 3 bases from J, with 4 bases between. The CDR3 sequence: CASSPDTGELFF. The CDR3 DNA follows: TGTGCCAGCAGCCCAGACACCGGGGAGCTGTTTTTT.

The chain combines TRBV25-1 with TRBJ2-7; TRBD2 might be the D (6 bases). V lost 0 bases and J 5 bases, leaving 17 bases between the germline ends. The germline V gene encodes CDR1 MGHDK and CDR2 SYGVNS. CDR3 length: 16 residues. Written as DNA, the CDR3 is TGTGCCAGCAGTGAATATACGGGGGATGGGATCGACGAGCAGTACTTC. Residues: CASSEYTGDGIDEQYF.

The rearrangement uses TRBV9 and TRBJ2-5; 11 bases are shared with TRBD2. V was pared by 0 bases and J by 4 bases, with 5 bases of the junction left unmatched. Germline V gives CDR1 SGDLS, CDR2 YYNGEE. This CDR3 contains 16 residues. The CDR3, as DNA: TGTGCCAGCAGCGTAGGGGCTAGCGGGGGGCCAGAGACCCAGTACTTC. Translation: CASSVGASGGPETQYF.

V usage is TRBV5-8 and J usage is TRBJ1-5, with 7 nucleotides matching TRBD1. Trimming at V came to 4 bases and at J to 0 bases, leaving 10 bases not matched to a gene. The CDR3 totals 17 residues. Looked up from germline, CDR1 is SGHTS and CDR2 is YDEGEE. Here the CDR3 DNA reads TGTGCCAGCAGCATTTACAGGGGCAGTAGTAGCAATCAGCCCCAGCATTTT. Protein: CASSIYRGSSSNQPQHF.

The CDR3 reads CAISESPPYANQETQYF. In DNA, the CDR3 is TGTGCCATCAGTGAGTCGCCCCCCTATGCCAACCAAGAGACCCAGTACTTC. The chain employs TRBV10-3 and TRBJ2-5, with D unclear. The V end was cut by 0 bases, the J end by 0 bases, with 14 bases between. The CDR3 runs 17 residues. Germline V lookup: CDR1 ENHRY, CDR2 SYGVKD.

The chain uses TRBV19 and TRBJ2-7; D gene ambiguous. Trimming took 1 base from V and 3 from J, leaving 7 bases between them. In germline, CDR1 is LNHDA, CDR2 SQIVND (reference sequence). This CDR3 is 13 amino acids long. The CDR3 DNA reads TGTGCCAGTAGTATAGCGTCCGGCTACGAGCAGTACTTC. It codes for CASSIASGYEQYF.

The CDR3 DNA reads TGTGCCAGCAGCCTCCGGGGGGTCAACATTCAGTACTTC. As protein: CASSLRGVNIQYF. The rearrangement joins TRBV11-3 to TRBJ2-4, with TRBD2 matching over 7 bases. From germline, CDR1 is SGHNT and CDR2 YENEEA. The CDR3 runs 13 residues. V lost 5 bases to trimming and J lost 7 bases; unmatched junction nucleotides: 5.

The V and J genes are TRBV11-2 and TRBJ1-2; tentatively, D is TRBD1 (6 bases). V was cut by 5 bases and J by 4 bases, with 17 bases left in between. CDR3 size: 15 residues. Germline CDR1 and CDR2: SGHAT and FQNNGV. The CDR3 spells CASSPRTGFAYGYTF. DNA of the CDR3: TGTGCCAGCAGCCCCAGAACAGGGTTCGCCTATGGCTACACCTTC.

The chain recombines TRBV28 with TRBJ1-2; D ambiguous. V lost 6 bases, J lost 1 base, and 15 bases lay in between. Germline V gives CDR1 MDHEN, CDR2 SYDVKM. CDR3 length equals 15 residues. The CDR3 nucleotides are TGTGCCAGCAGAAAACCCAACGGCGGTAACTATGGCTACACCTTC. Protein: CASRKPNGGNYGYTF.

The rearrangement links TRBV5-4 to TRBJ1-1; 11 bases fit TRBD1. J was trimmed by 4 bases and V by 4 bases; bases with no gene match: 6. Germline values: CDR1 SGHNT, CDR2 YYREEE (reference sequence). This CDR3 has 15 amino acids. The CDR3 loop reads CASSEIGQGATEAFF. CDR3 in DNA: TGTGCCAGCAGCGAGATAGGACAGGGGGCCACTGAAGCTTTCTTT.

As DNA, the CDR3 is TGTGCCAGTAGTCCAGGTGCCTCTGGAAACACCATATATTTT. Translated: CASSPGASGNTIYF. The chain combines TRBV19 with TRBJ1-3, with D hard to call. The length of the CDR3 is 14 residues. Germline V gene data show CDR1 as LNHDA and CDR2 as SQIVND (reference sequence). The V gene lost 5 bases and the J gene lost 0 bases, with 8 bases spanning the gap.

This chain uses TRBV4-1 with TRBJ2-7; unclear D gene. The germline V gene has CDR1 MGHRA and CDR2 YSYEKL. V was clipped by 4 bases and J by 3 bases, with 10 bases between them. CDR3 size: 13 residues. The CDR3 sequence: CASSRRASYEQYF. The CDR3 DNA sequence: TGCGCCAGCAGCCGCCGCGCTAGCTACGAGCAGTACTTC.

The chain carries TRBV5-4 and TRBJ2-2, with 12 bases that match TRBD2. The CDR3 has 16 residues. V lost 6 bases, J lost 3 bases, and 6 bases stayed unmatched. CDR1 and CDR2 (germline): SGHNT, YYREEE (reference sequence). The CDR3 here is CASTPGLAGYTGELFF. The CDR3 DNA sequence: TGTGCCAGCACCCCTGGACTAGCGGGATACACCGGGGAGCTGTTTTTT.

The genes are TRBV6-1 and TRBJ1-6, with a possible D match to TRBD1 (6 bases). Germline V gene lookup returns CDR1 MNHNS and CDR2 SASEGT. V was cut by 3 bases and J by 10 bases, with 10 bases left in between. The CDR3 is made up of 13 amino acids. CDR3 in DNA: TGTGCCAGCAGTGACAGGGGCCCGTCACCCCTCCACTTT. Encoded protein: CASSDRGPSPLHF.

The chain links TRBV19 to TRBJ2-7; TRBD1 matches 8 bases. This CDR3 contains 14 residues. Unmatched junction bases numbered 7, after V lost 4 bases and J lost 5 bases. Germline CDR1 reads LNHDA; CDR2 reads SQIVND (reference sequence). CDR3 protein: CASSKGQGRNEQYF. CDR3 nucleotide sequence: TGTGCCAGTAGTAAAGGACAGGGCCGGAACGAGCAGTACTTC.

This chain links TRBV12-5 with TRBJ2-1; D is possibly TRBD1 (6 bases). This CDR3 has 15 amino acids. CDR1 and CDR2 (germline): LGHNT, FRNRAP. V was shortened by 1 base and J by 3 bases, with 10 bases between the two germline ends. Here the CDR3 reads CASGLGAGDYNEQFF. CDR3 nucleotides: TGTGCTAGTGGTTTGGGGGCAGGGGACTACAATGAGCAGTTCTTC.

The gene calls are TRBV11-2 and TRBJ2-5; no firm D call. The CDR3 length is 14 residues. Trimming took 1 base from V and 4 from J, leaving 10 bases between them. Germline loops: CDR1 SGHAT, CDR2 FQNNGV. The chain's CDR3 is CASSLGPGGETQYF. The CDR3 bases are TGTGCCAGCAGCTTAGGCCCGGGTGGAGAGACCCAGTACTTC.

The V gene is TRBV10-3, the J gene TRBJ2-1, with TRBD2 matching 15 bases. Germline assignment: CDR1 ENHRY and CDR2 SYGVKD. The CDR3 has 16 amino acids. With 7 bases clipped from V and 5 bases from J, the junction kept 6 bases outside the gene matches. The CDR3 spells CAITRTSGGANNEQFF. Written as DNA, the CDR3 is TGTGCCATCACCCGGACTAGCGGGGGGGCTAACAATGAGCAGTTCTTC.